This T cell receptor (beta chain) came from a study of cytomegalovirus exposure and HLA in healthy donors. Across the study: Around 180 million T cells yielded 110 million or so unique TCR beta sequences in earlier analysis.

Both 60 Vbeta primers and 13 Jbeta primers went into the PCR. Here immunoSEQ multiplex PCR was the method, and the copy in TCRdb shows in-frame clones only, minus some. The sample has roughly 190,000 clones; about 10% are singletons. This clone was observed a handful of times. Antigen: not known. Notes on the study in general: Some highly shared sequence variants likely arose as a pipeline artifact. In a later analysis, 17,000 or so TCR beta sequences were associated with HLA alleles at 0.05 false discovery rate. Links to common viral pathogens appeared, in a later analysis, for several of the most significant clusters.

V was clipped by 0 bases and J by 3 bases, with 9 bases between them. Germline values: CDR1 MNHEY, CDR2 SVGAGI. The CDR3 length is 15 residues. V is TRBV6-5 and J is TRBJ1-3; possible D gene TRBD1, 6 bases. The sequence was obtained from a woman aged 30 to 39 in good health and CMV-seropositive. Sequenced input: PBMCs. The CDR3 loop reads CASSYSGTNGNTIYF. CDR3 DNA sequence: TGTGCCAGCAGTTACTCGGGGACAAATGGAAACACCATATATTTT.